This T cell receptor (beta chain) was captured by sequencing in a study of metastatic and nonmetastatic thyroid tumors. About the study: Comparative analysis of repertoires was undertaken across blood and tumor or nodule tissue obtained from malignant and benign thyroid patients.

All patients were untreated before thyroid surgery. As originally analysed: A classifier for distant metastasis in papillary thyroid cancer was constructed using CDR3 differences observed across clinicopathological groups. Via MiXCR, TCRdb re-called the PCR reads. None of the V and J calls come from the authors' own analysis; TCRdb made them. There are about 38,000 clones in the sample; 40% to 55% occur only once, and roughly 24% lies in the top ten. On this clone itself: Its antigen is not identified.

Study-wide results and caveats: TCR beta diversity was reportedly significantly higher in malignant thyroid tumors than benign nodules, in blood and tumor.

Germline V gives CDR1 MNHNS, CDR2 SASEGT. The CDR3 is made up of 14 amino acids. Trimming took off 1 base at V and 3 bases at J, with 9 bases between the two ends. The genes are TRBV6-1 and TRBJ1-1; possibly TRBD1 for D (6 bases). Sequencing used tumor tissue. The sequence was collected from a male donor with papillary thyroid cancer or a benign thyroid nodule (not recorded which). Some clones in this sample may be carry-over from other donors' samples. CDR3: CASSEEEGDTEAFF. In nucleotides, the CDR3 is TGTGCCAGCAGTGAAGAGGAGGGGGACACTGAAGCTTTCTTT.